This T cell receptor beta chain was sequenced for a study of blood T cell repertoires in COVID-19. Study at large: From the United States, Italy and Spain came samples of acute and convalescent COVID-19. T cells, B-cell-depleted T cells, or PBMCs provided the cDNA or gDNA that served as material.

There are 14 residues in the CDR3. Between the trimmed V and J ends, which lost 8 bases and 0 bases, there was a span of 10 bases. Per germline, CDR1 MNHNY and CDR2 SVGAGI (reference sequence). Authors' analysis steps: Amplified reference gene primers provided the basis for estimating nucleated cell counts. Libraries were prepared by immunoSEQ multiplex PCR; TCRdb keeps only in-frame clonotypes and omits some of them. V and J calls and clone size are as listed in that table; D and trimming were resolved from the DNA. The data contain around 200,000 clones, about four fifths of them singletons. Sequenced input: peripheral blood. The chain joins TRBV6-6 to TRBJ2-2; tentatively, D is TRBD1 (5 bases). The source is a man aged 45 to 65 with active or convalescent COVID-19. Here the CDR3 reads CASGATPNTGELFF. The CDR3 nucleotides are TGTGCCAGCGGGGCGACACCGAACACCGGGGAGCTGTTTTTT.